Presented here are 13 T cell receptor beta chains from one specimen sequenced in a study of blood T cells in healthy people across ages. A second about 6 to 11 cycle PCR used barcoded and J-beta primers. TCRdb reprocessed the 5' RACE reads with MiXCR, giving one entry per CDR3 protein. Of about 600,000 distinct CDR3 sequences listed, 40% to 50% were seen once; the top ten hold under 30%. Sequenced sample: blood. These receptors originate from a man aged 80 or over in good health.

The genes are TRBV9 and TRBJ2-7; 8 bases match TRBD1. CDR1 and CDR2 from the germline V gene are SGDLS and YYNGEE. The CDR3 extends over 14 amino acids. The J segment lost 5 bases and the V segment lost 6 bases, leaving 10 bases of the junction unmatched. CDR3 protein: CASTTTDRADEQYF. The CDR3 nucleotides read TGTGCCAGCACCACCACGGACAGGGCCGACGAGCAGTACTTC. The full variable domain, rest sourced from reference TRBV9 and TRBJ2-7, is DSGVTQTPKHLITATGQRVTLRCSPRSGDLSVYWYQQSLDQGLQFLIQYYNGEERAKGNILERFSAQQFPDLHSELNLSSLELGDSALYFCASTTTDRADEQYFGPGTRLTVT.

For this clonotype: One end of the junction does not line up with germline, which may come from a read error. V usage is TRBV12-3 or TRBV12-4 and J usage is TRBJ2-7; D perhaps matches TRBD2 (5 bases). CDR3 length equals 14 residues. The CDR3 loop is CACSFRRDSYEQYF. CDR3 bases: TGTGCCTGCAGTTTCCGACGGGACTCCTACGAGCAGTACTTC.

This clonotype has a handful of counts. This chain uses TRBV20-1 with TRBJ2-7, with 13 bases fitting TRBD2. The CDR3 runs to 14 residues. Germline values: CDR1 DFQATT, CDR2 SNEGSKA (reference sequence). The ends lost 5 bases at V and 7 bases at J; junction bases unmatched: 8. Written as DNA, the CDR3 is TGCAGTGCTCCTAGGACTAGCGGGAGTACGGAGCAGTACTTC. Amino acid sequence: CSAPRTSGSTEQYF.

The table lists this clonotype with a few counts. J is TRBJ2-1 and V is TRBV29-1, with TRBD1 matching 7 bases. The better agreement between TRBJ2-7 and the DNA end casts doubt on the J call. The germline V gene encodes CDR1 SQVTM and CDR2 ANQGSEA. The CDR3 is made up of 11 amino acids. This CDR3 reads CSALTGFGQYF. The CDR3 bases are TGCAGTGCCCTGACAGGGTTTGGGCAGTACTTC.

Only one count was recorded for this clonotype. The CDR3 DNA is TGCAGCGTTCTCAGCGGGGGTTCTTACGAGCAGTACTTC. It codes for CSVLSGGSYEQYF. V and J are TRBV29-1 and TRBJ2-7, with TRBD2 matching over 8 bases. The trim removed 5 bases at V and 4 bases at J, leaving 7 bases unmatched. Germline V gene lookup returns CDR1 SQVTM and CDR2 ANQGSEA. There are 13 residues in the CDR3.

The chain links TRBV7-2 to TRBJ2-3; 9 bases agree with TRBD2. Germline V CDR1 and CDR2: SGHTA, FQGNSA. The trim removed 5 bases at V and 5 bases at J, leaving 11 bases unmatched. The CDR3 length is 16 residues. This chain's CDR3 is CASSRSSGRRRDTQYF. The CDR3 DNA sequence: TGTGCCAGCAGCAGATCGAGCGGGAGGCGTAGAGATACGCAGTATTTT.

The chain combines TRBV7-2 with TRBJ2-3; 7 bases are shared with TRBD2. V trimming: 1 base; J trimming: 7 bases; junction bases outside the gene matches: 8. This CDR3 comprises 15 residues. The germline gives CDR1 SGHTA, CDR2 FQGNSA. The CDR3, as DNA: TGTGCCAGCAGCTTAGTTGTGGGGGGGGGAAATACGCAGTATTTT. This translates into CASSLVVGGGNTQYF.

This CDR3 is CASSPDRDSYEQYF. Written as DNA, the CDR3 is TGTGCCAGCAGCCCGGACAGGGATTCCTACGAGCAGTACTTC. The chain is built from TRBV2 and TRBJ2-7, with TRBD1 identical over 8 bases. The ends lost 6 bases at V and 1 base at J; junction bases unmatched: 5. CDR1 is SNHLY and CDR2 is FYNNEI in the germline V gene. The CDR3 covers 14 residues.

This chain links TRBV5-1 with TRBJ2-5, with D hard to call. CDR1 and CDR2 (germline): SGHRS, YFSETQ. V shed 1 base and J shed 1 base, with 8 bases lying between them. The CDR3 length is 14 residues. CDR3 bases: TGCGCCAGCAGCTTGAACGGAGCCCAAGAGACCCAGTACTTC. Translating it yields CASSLNGAQETQYF.

The CDR3 reads CSAREGRHEQYF. For the CDR3, the DNA is TGCAGCGCTCGGGAGGGGCGCCACGAGCAGTACTTC. The V gene is TRBV29-1, the J gene TRBJ2-7; 8 bases are shared with TRBD2. V dropped 7 bases and J dropped 5; count of bases not matched to a gene: 7. The CDR3 extends over 12 amino acids. In germline, CDR1 is SQVTM, CDR2 ANQGSEA.

The chain couples TRBV21-1 to TRBJ2-1; whether TRBD2, the table's D call, matches the DNA was not checked. TRBV21-1 is annotated as a pseudogene. There are 20 residues in the CDR3. The CDR3 protein is CACSKKLAGTSGGEYNEQFF. Written as DNA, the CDR3 is TGTGCCTGCAGCAAAAAGCTAGCCGGAACTAGCGGGGGGGAATACAATGAGCAGTTCTTC.

The chain combines TRBV20-1 with TRBJ2-7, with D perhaps matching TRBD1 (6 bases). The germline CDR1 and CDR2 sequences are DFQATT and SNEGSKA (reference sequence). This CDR3 is built from 12 residues. Trimming pared 7 bases from V and 2 bases from J, leaving 12 bases between. The CDR3 here is CSGSKGAYEQYF. Here the CDR3 DNA reads TGCAGTGGAAGTAAGGGGGCCTACGAGCAGTACTTC.

This clonotype turned up a few times. This sequence joins TRBV4-2 and TRBJ2-4; perhaps TRBD2 as D (6 bases). The J call may be faulty, since TRBJ2-7 better matches the DNA end. This CDR3 spans 14 amino acids. From germline, CDR1 is LGHNA and CDR2 YNFKEQ. The DNA for the CDR3 is TGTGCCAGCAGCCAAGACAGACTAGACTACGAGCAGTACTTC. Translated, it gives CASSQDRLDYEQYF.